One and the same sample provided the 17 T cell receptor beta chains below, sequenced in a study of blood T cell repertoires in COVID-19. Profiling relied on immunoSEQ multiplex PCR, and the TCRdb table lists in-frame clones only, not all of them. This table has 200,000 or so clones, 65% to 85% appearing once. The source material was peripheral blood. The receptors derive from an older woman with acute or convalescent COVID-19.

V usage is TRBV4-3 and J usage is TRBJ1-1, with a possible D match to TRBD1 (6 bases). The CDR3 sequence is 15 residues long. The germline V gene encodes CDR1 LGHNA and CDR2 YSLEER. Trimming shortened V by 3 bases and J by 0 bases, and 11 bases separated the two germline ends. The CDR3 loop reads CASSHAGQMNTEAFF. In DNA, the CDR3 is TGCGCCAGCAGCCACGCCGGACAGATGAACACTGAAGCTTTCTTT.

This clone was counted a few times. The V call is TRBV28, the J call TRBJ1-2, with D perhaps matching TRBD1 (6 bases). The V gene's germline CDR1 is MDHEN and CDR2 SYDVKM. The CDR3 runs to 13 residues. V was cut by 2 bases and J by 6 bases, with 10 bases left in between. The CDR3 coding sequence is TGTGCCAGCAGTTTAATCGCAGGGGATGGCTACACCTTC. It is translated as CASSLIAGDGYTF.

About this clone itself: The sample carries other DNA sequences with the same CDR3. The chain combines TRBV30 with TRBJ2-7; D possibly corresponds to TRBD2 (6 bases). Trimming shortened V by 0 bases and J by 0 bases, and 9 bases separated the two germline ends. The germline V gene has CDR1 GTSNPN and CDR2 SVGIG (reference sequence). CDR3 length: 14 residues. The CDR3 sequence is CAWSVGGSSYEQYF. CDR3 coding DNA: TGTGCCTGGAGTGTCGGAGGGAGCTCCTACGAGCAGTACTTC.

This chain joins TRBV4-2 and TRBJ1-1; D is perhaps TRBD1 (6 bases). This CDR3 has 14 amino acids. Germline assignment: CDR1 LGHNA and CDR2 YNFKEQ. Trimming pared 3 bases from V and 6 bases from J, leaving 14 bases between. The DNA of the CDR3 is TGTGCCAGCAGCCATCGGAACGGGGGGCCTGAAGCTTTCTTT. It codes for CASSHRNGGPEAFF.

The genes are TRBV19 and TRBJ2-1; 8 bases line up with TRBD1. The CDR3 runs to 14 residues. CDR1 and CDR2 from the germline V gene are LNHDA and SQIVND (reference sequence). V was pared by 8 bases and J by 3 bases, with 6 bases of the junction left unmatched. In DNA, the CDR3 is TGTGCCAGTCAGGGGGCGGGGATCTACAATGAGCAGTTCTTC. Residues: CASQGAGIYNEQFF.

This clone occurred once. CDR3 loop: CASSQDSPGPYEQYF. CDR3 nucleotides: TGTGCCAGCAGCCAAGATTCCCCAGGCCCCTACGAGCAGTACTTC. This rearrangement joins TRBV4-2 to TRBJ2-7; D is unresolved. Germline V gives CDR1 LGHNA, CDR2 YNFKEQ. This CDR3 comprises 15 residues. V dropped 0 bases and J dropped 2 bases, with 11 bases sitting between them.

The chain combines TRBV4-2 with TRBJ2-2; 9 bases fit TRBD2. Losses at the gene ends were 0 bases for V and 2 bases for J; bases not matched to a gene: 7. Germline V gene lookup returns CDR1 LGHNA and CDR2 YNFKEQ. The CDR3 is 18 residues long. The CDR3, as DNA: TGTGCCAGCAGCCAAGAGCTCGGTAGCGGGGGAAACACCGGGGAGCTGTTTTTT. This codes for CASSQELGSGGNTGELFF.

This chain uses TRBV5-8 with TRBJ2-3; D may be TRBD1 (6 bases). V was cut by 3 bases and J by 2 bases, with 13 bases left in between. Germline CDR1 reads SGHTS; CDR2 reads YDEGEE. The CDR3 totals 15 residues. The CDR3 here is CASSYGQTVTDTQYF. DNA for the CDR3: TGTGCCAGCAGCTATGGACAGACCGTCACAGATACGCAGTATTTT.

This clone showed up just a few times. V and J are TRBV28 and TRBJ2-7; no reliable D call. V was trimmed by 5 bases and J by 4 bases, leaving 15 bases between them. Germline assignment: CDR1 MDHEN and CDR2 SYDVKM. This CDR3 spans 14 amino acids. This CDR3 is CASSRLPNRYEQYF. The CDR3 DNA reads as TGTGCCAGCAGTCGCCTCCCTAACAGATACGAGCAGTACTTC.

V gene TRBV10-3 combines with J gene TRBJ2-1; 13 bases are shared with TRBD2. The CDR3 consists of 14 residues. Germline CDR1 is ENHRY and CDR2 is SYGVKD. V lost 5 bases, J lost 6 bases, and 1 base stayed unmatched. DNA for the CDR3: TGTGCCATCAGTTGGACTAGCGGGGGCAATGAGCAGTTCTTC. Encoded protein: CAISWTSGGNEQFF.

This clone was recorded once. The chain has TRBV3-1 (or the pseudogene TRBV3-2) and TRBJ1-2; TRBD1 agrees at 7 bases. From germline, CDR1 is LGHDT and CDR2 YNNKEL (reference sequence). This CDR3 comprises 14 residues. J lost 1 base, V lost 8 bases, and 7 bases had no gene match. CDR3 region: CASHPGGVNYGYTF. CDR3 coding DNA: TGTGCCAGCCATCCAGGGGGAGTTAACTATGGCTACACCTTC.

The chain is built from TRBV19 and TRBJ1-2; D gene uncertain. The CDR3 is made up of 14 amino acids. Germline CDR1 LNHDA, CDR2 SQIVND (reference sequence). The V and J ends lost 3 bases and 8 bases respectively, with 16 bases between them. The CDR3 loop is CASSMEREGVGYTF. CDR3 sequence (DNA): TGTGCCAGTAGTATGGAAAGGGAGGGCGTCGGCTACACCTTC.

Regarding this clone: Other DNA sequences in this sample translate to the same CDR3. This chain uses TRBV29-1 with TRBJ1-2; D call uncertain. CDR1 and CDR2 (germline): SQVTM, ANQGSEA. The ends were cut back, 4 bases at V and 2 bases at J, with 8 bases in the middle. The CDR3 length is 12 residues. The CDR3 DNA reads TGCAGCGTTGTATCGGGGAACTATGGCTACACCTTC. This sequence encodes CSVVSGNYGYTF. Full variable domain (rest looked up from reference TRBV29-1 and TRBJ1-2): SAVISQKPSRDICQRGTSLTIQCQVDSQVTMMFWYRQQPGQSLTLIATANQGSEATYESGFVIDKFPISRPNLTFSTLTVSNMSPEDSSIYLCSVVSGNYGYTFGSGTRLTVV.

DNA for the CDR3: TGCGCCAGCAGCCAAGATCCTATTTTCGCGACAGGGAACACCATATATTTT. This translates into CASSQDPIFATGNTIYF. This sequence joins TRBV4-1 and TRBJ1-3; the match to TRBD1 covers 7 bases. The V and J ends lost 0 bases and 7 bases, in that order; junction bases with no gene match: 12. The CDR3 spans 17 residues. Germline values: CDR1 MGHRA, CDR2 YSYEKL.

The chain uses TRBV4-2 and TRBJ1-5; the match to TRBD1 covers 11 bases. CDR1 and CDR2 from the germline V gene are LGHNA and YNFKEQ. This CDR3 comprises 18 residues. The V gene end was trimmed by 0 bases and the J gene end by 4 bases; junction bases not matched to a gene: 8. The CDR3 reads CASSQDSGQGAGNQPQHF. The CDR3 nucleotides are TGTGCCAGCAGCCAAGATTCAGGACAGGGGGCTGGAAATCAGCCCCAGCATTTT.

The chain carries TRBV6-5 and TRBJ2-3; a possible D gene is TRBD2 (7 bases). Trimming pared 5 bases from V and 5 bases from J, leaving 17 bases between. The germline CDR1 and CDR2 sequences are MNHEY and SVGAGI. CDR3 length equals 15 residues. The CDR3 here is CASSQTGGQGDTQYF. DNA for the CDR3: TGTGCCAGCAGTCAGACCGGGGGGCAGGGAGATACGCAGTATTTT.

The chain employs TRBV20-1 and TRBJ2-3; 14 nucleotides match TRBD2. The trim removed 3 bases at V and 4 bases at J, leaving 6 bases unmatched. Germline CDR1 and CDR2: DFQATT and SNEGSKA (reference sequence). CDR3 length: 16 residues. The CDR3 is CSASGLAGGLSDTQYF. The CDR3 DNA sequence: TGCAGTGCTAGTGGACTAGCGGGGGGTCTGTCAGATACGCAGTATTTT.